One and the same sample provided the 30 T cell receptor beta chains below, sequenced in a study of CD8 T cells in ankylosing spondylitis. The study, taken as a whole, reports: A TCR beta motif made of several highly homologous variants seemed typical of ankylosing spondylitis blood.

TCRdb processed the 5' RACE reads anew with MiXCR; each CDR3 protein has one entry. The sample yields about 450,000 distinct CDR3 sequences, roughly 26% seen once. The antigens for these receptors are not known. The sequencing input was blood, either unsorted or a sorted T cell fraction (not recorded which). These TCRs come from a male donor with ankylosing spondylitis.

The chain uses TRBV7-6 and TRBJ2-1, with 8 bases lining up with TRBD2. This CDR3 region has 16 residues. The germline V gene has CDR1 SGHVS and CDR2 FNYEAQ. V gave up 5 bases and J gave up 7 bases; unmatched junction bases: 13. The CDR3 sequence: CASSPEWGGRRNEQFF. The CDR3 DNA reads TGTGCCAGCAGCCCCGAGTGGGGCGGGAGGAGGAATGAGCAGTTCTTC.

This clonotype was counted a few times. The gene calls are TRBV11-2 and TRBJ1-1; D gene ambiguous. This CDR3 comprises 13 residues. The V and J ends lost 10 bases and 1 base respectively, with 13 bases between them. The germline V gene has CDR1 SGHAT and CDR2 FQNNGV. The CDR3 DNA follows: TGTGCCACAAAGCTCGGGCAGAACACTGAAGCTTTCTTT. It yields the protein CATKLGQNTEAFF.

This chain uses TRBV10-3 with TRBJ1-1; 8 bases align to TRBD1. CDR1 ENHRY and CDR2 SYGVKD come from the germline V gene. Trimming removed 6 bases from V and 2 bases from J; junction bases left unmatched: 5. The CDR3 runs 14 residues. The DNA for the CDR3 is TGTGCCATCAGCGGGGACAGGAGAAACACTGAAGCTTTCTTT. Translation gives CAISGDRRNTEAFF.

This clonotype was seen a few times. The chain carries TRBV12-3 or TRBV12-4 and TRBJ2-5; D unclear. There are 15 residues in the CDR3. Trimming removed 7 bases at V and 2 bases at J, with 17 bases between. The CDR3 region has the DNA TGTGCCAGCAATCCGGGCCCGATAGGTCAAGAGACCCAGTACTTC. Its translation: CASNPGPIGQETQYF.

This clonotype was counted only a few times. The chain joins TRBV7-2 to TRBJ2-1, with a possible D match to TRBD1 (5 bases). CDR3 length: 16 residues. The germline V and J ends were trimmed by 3 bases and 0 bases, with 12 bases remaining between them. Germline lookup yields CDR1 SGHTA and CDR2 FQGNSA. CDR3 coding DNA: TGTGCCAGCAGCTTCGCTACGACAGACTCCTACAATGAGCAGTTCTTC. This codes for CASSFATTDSYNEQFF.

The rearrangement joins TRBV10-3 to TRBJ1-1; D is undetermined. There are 13 residues in the CDR3. The V gene's germline CDR1 is ENHRY and CDR2 SYGVKD. Trimming took off 6 bases at V and 0 bases at J, with 8 bases between the two ends. The CDR3 region is CAIRHRVNTEAFF. CDR3 nucleotide sequence: TGTGCCATCAGGCACAGAGTGAACACTGAAGCTTTCTTT.

The V call is TRBV24-1, the J call TRBJ2-3; D is ambiguous. The CDR3 has 13 residues. The germline V gene has CDR1 KGHDR and CDR2 SFDVKD. Trimming stripped 0 bases from V and 8 bases from J, with 8 bases between. The DNA of the CDR3 is TGTGCCACCAGTGATTTGGAAACCCCTACGCAGTATTTT. The encoded protein is CATSDLETPTQYF.

The CDR3 spells CATSERGYEQYF. The CDR3 DNA sequence: TGTGCCACCAGTGAACGGGGATACGAGCAGTACTTC. The V call is TRBV24-1, the J call TRBJ2-7; a possible D gene is TRBD2 (5 bases). The CDR3 runs to 12 residues. From germline, CDR1 is KGHDR and CDR2 SFDVKD. The ends were cut back, 4 bases at V and 4 bases at J, with 7 bases in the middle.

This rearrangement joins TRBV27 to TRBJ2-7; D call uncertain. V gave up 4 bases and J gave up 0 bases, with 16 bases separating them. The CDR3 spans 16 residues. Germline V lookup: CDR1 MNHEY, CDR2 SMNVEV (reference sequence). The CDR3 DNA follows: TGTGCCAGCAGTTCTTTATCAGTAGGTCGCTCCTACGAGCAGTACTTC. Its translation: CASSSLSVGRSYEQYF.

The rearrangement joins TRBV6-2 or TRBV6-3 to TRBJ2-1; 14 nucleotides match TRBD2. V shed 8 bases, J shed 12 bases, and the junction held 12 bases outside the gene matches. In germline, CDR1 is MNHEY, CDR2 SVGEGT. CDR3 size: 15 residues. CDR3 loop: CASSGGTSGSLGQFF. In DNA form, the CDR3 reads TGTGCCAGCTCGGGTGGGACTAGCGGGAGTCTTGGGCAGTTCTTC.

The genes are TRBV5-5 and TRBJ1-5; TRBD1 agrees at 9 bases. There are 15 residues in the CDR3. The V gene's germline CDR1 is SGHKS and CDR2 YYEKEE (reference sequence). V lost 4 bases and J lost 5; bases outside the gene matches: 7. CDR3 sequence: CASSPGTGSHQPQHF. The CDR3 nucleotides read TGTGCCAGCAGCCCCGGGACAGGGAGCCATCAGCCCCAGCATTTT.

The CDR3 DNA follows: TGTGCCAGCAACCCCAACGAGCGGGTACTCTCCTACGAGCAGTACTTC. Protein sequence: CASNPNERVLSYEQYF. The gene calls are TRBV2 and TRBJ2-7, with TRBD2 as a possible D gene (6 bases). With 7 bases removed from V and 0 bases from J, the gap between germline ends came to 19 bases. The CDR3 extends over 16 amino acids. The germline V gene encodes CDR1 SNHLY and CDR2 FYNNEI.

This clonotype was observed a handful of times. This chain links TRBV18 with TRBJ1-6; D gene uncertain. This CDR3 contains 13 residues. Germline loops: CDR1 KGHSH, CDR2 LQKENI. V was cut by 2 bases and J by 11 bases, with 10 bases left in between. The CDR3: CASSPGGGAPLHF. Written as DNA, the CDR3 is TGTGCCAGCTCACCAGGTGGTGGTGCACCCCTCCACTTT.

The chain joins TRBV12-3 or TRBV12-4 to TRBJ2-2, with D possibly being TRBD1 (5 bases). V lost 2 bases and J 3 bases, leaving 7 bases between the germline ends. This CDR3 is 14 amino acids long. In nucleotides, the CDR3 is TGTGCCAGCAGTTTAACAGGATACACCGGGGAGCTGTTTTTT. This encodes CASSLTGYTGELFF.

The V call is TRBV5-5, the J call TRBJ1-6; 7 nucleotides agree with TRBD1. The germline gives CDR1 SGHKS, CDR2 YYEKEE (reference sequence). The junction had 7 bases not matched to a gene; V was cut back by 3 bases and J by 7 bases. The CDR3 consists of 15 residues. The CDR3 DNA is TGTGCCAGCAGCTGGGGGGACAGTAAGAATTCACCCCTCCACTTT. It encodes CASSWGDSKNSPLHF.

The chain has TRBV10-3 and TRBJ1-2, with no clear D. The CDR3 totals 17 residues. The germline gives CDR1 ENHRY, CDR2 SYGVKD. V was cut by 3 bases and J by 4 bases, with 21 bases left in between. The chain's CDR3 is CAISESGRSEGGYGYTF. The CDR3 DNA reads TGTGCCATCAGTGAAAGCGGACGTTCAGAGGGTGGCTATGGCTACACCTTC.

This clonotype occurred a few times. V and J are TRBV20-1 and TRBJ2-1, with 7 bases fitting TRBD2. Germline trimming cut 1 base from V and 2 bases from J; bases unmatched to any gene: 5. Germline V gene lookup returns CDR1 DFQATT and CDR2 SNEGSKA (reference sequence). The CDR3 spans 15 residues. CDR3: CSARGRELAYNEQFF. DNA of the CDR3: TGCAGTGCTAGAGGGCGGGAGCTTGCCTACAATGAGCAGTTCTTC.

In its sample, this clonotype was seen a few times. The chain employs TRBV20-1 and TRBJ2-1, with a tentative D call TRBD2 (5 bases). CDR3 length: 10 residues. Looked up from germline, CDR1 is DFQATT and CDR2 is SNEGSKA (reference sequence). With 4 bases removed from V and 10 bases from J, the gap between germline ends came to 8 bases. The CDR3 region has the DNA TGCAGTGCTACTGGACTCGAGCAGTTCTTC. Translating it yields CSATGLEQFF.

The rearrangement uses TRBV20-1 and TRBJ1-3, with D possibly TRBD1 on 6 matching bases. V was cut by 6 bases and J by 2 bases, with 8 bases left in between. CDR3 length: 12 residues. Germline values: CDR1 DFQATT, CDR2 SNEGSKA (reference sequence). The CDR3: CSAPGAGNTIYF. CDR3 coding DNA: TGCAGTGCCCCAGGGGCTGGAAACACCATATATTTT.

The V and J genes are TRBV3-1 and TRBJ2-2, with TRBD1 matching 9 bases. J was trimmed by 4 bases and V by 3 bases; bases with no gene match: 9. CDR3 length equals 17 residues. CDR1 is LGHDT, CDR2 YNNKEL, per germline (reference sequence). The CDR3 DNA reads as TGTGCCAGCAGCCAGGAACACAGGGGGCGCGGCACCGGGGAGCTGTTTTTT. Protein: CASSQEHRGRGTGELFF.

This clonotype was counted between two and nine times. CDR3 amino acids: CATSRKTGPQFF. The CDR3 region has the DNA TGTGCCACCAGCAGGAAAACCGGGCCGCAGTTCTTC. This chain links TRBV15 with TRBJ2-1; D is uncertain. Trimming left V 3 bases short and J 12 bases short, with 12 bases between. This CDR3 is 12 amino acids long. In germline, CDR1 is LNHNV, CDR2 YYDKDF (reference sequence).

The chain links TRBV11-2 to TRBJ1-4; possibly TRBD1 for D (5 bases). Germline CDR1 reads SGHAT; CDR2 reads FQNNGV. This CDR3 is 18 amino acids long. V was shortened by 3 bases and J by 0 bases, with 17 bases between the two germline ends. This CDR3 reads CASSLPIRDAATNEKLFF. CDR3 nucleotide sequence: TGTGCCAGCAGCTTGCCCATTCGGGACGCAGCAACTAATGAAAAACTGTTTTTT.

This clonotype was seen only a few times. The rearrangement uses TRBV12-3 or TRBV12-4 and TRBJ2-1; maybe TRBD2 (6 bases). Trimming stripped 2 bases from V and 14 bases from J, with 10 bases between. This CDR3 is built from 11 residues. The CDR3 DNA is TGTGCCAGCAGTTTAACGGGAGAGAAGTTCTTC. It yields the protein CASSLTGEKFF.

This chain connects TRBV11-2 to TRBJ2-7; TRBD1 is a possible D gene (6 bases). The germline gives CDR1 SGHAT, CDR2 FQNNGV. The ends were cut back, 0 bases at V and 6 bases at J, with 9 bases in the middle. CDR3 size: 13 residues. The CDR3 DNA follows: TGTGCCAGCAGCTTAGACAGGGGTGGCGAGCAGTACTTC. This encodes CASSLDRGGEQYF.

This clonotype was observed a few times. This sequence joins TRBV20-1 and TRBJ1-2; D gene uncertain. The germline V gene has CDR1 DFQATT and CDR2 SNEGSKA (reference sequence). The V end was cut by 6 bases, the J end by 6 bases, with 11 bases between. The CDR3 is made up of 11 amino acids. CDR3 coding DNA: TGCAGTGCGCCGCGGAGGGATGGCTACACCTTC. Residues: CSAPRRDGYTF.

V gene TRBV12-3 or TRBV12-4 combines with J gene TRBJ1-2; TRBD1 agrees at 8 bases. The CDR3 loop spans 17 amino acids. The ends lost 6 bases at V and 6 bases at J; junction bases unmatched: 18. CDR3 nucleotides: TGTGCCAGCAGACCAGGACAGGGACGGGGCTCAGCAGATGGCTACACCTTC. Residues: CASRPGQGRGSADGYTF.

This clonotype was counted between two and nine times. This rearrangement joins TRBV5-1 to TRBJ2-1, with D perhaps TRBD2 (5 bases). Germline V gene sequence: CDR1 SGHRS, CDR2 YFSETQ. The CDR3 spans 15 residues. The germline V and J ends were trimmed by 2 bases and 5 bases, with 14 bases remaining between them. CDR3: CASSFQRSGDNEQFF. CDR3 DNA: TGCGCCAGCAGCTTCCAGCGGAGCGGAGACAATGAGCAGTTCTTC.

This CDR3 reads CASSFRLTGVSPLHF. In nucleotides, the CDR3 is TGTGCCAGCAGCTTCCGGCTAACAGGGGTTTCACCCCTCCACTTT. V usage is TRBV5-8 and J usage is TRBJ1-6; 7 bases are shared with TRBD1. The CDR3 sequence is 15 residues long. The germline gives CDR1 SGHTS, CDR2 YDEGEE. The V and J ends lost 2 bases and 9 bases, in that order; junction bases with no gene match: 8.

In its sample, this clonotype was seen a few times. V usage is TRBV20-1 and J usage is TRBJ2-1, with TRBD2 matching over 10 bases. With V trimmed by 3 bases and J by 9 bases, 17 bases remained unmatched. The CDR3 is made up of 17 amino acids. CDR1 is DFQATT, CDR2 SNEGSKA, per germline (reference sequence). The CDR3 DNA follows: TGCAGTGCTAGCCCAGGGAATCGGCTAGCGGGAGTGGGTGAGCAGTTCTTC. The encoded protein is CSASPGNRLAGVGEQFF.

The chain carries TRBV20-1 and TRBJ1-5, with 9 nucleotides matching TRBD1. With 0 bases clipped from V and 6 bases from J, the junction kept 12 bases outside the gene matches. The CDR3 has 17 residues. Germline CDR1 reads DFQATT; CDR2 reads SNEGSKA (reference sequence). DNA for the CDR3: TGCAGTGCTAGAGATGGGGGCTCAACAGGGGGCGGTCAGCCCCAGCATTTT. It codes for CSARDGGSTGGGQPQHF.